This TCR beta chain was profiled in a study of CD8 T cells in Susac syndrome (dated by TCRdb to between 2019 and 2020). A note on the overall study: Whether CD8+ T cell activation and differentiation in Susac syndrome was antigen driven was tested using repertoire sequencing.

Findings and caveats that apply to the study as a whole: The number of individuals in the TCR sequencing and HLA analysis was acknowledged as relatively small.

Peripheral blood CD8+ and CD4+ T cells from healthy donors, Susac syndrome patients and multiple sclerosis patients were profiled by high-throughput TCR beta sequencing. Treatment-naive patients with stable or active relapsing-remitting disease fulfilling revised McDonald criteria were used as multiple sclerosis controls. CD8+ TEMRA cells were enriched by FACS, while bulk CD8+ and CD4+ T cells were purified by magnetic negative isolation. Blood was collected in EDTA tubes and processed within 24 hours, with PBMCs isolated through density gradient centrifugation. PBMCs destined for TCR sequencing were cryopreserved in liquid nitrogen and later thawed in a 37 °C water bath. Purity of sorted or isolated CD4+, CD8+ and CD8+ TEMRA cells was at least 90%. The trim is 4 bases for V and 8 bases for J, with a gap of 11 bases between the germline ends. The CDR3 numbers 11 residues from cysteine through phenylalanine. This entry keeps only the CDR3 DNA: 33 bases, framed from base 1. Taken from the germline V gene (reference sequence), the CDR1 and CDR2 loops are GTSNPN and SVGIG.

A note on this clonotype: Its antigen is not yet known. Per-base quality was not reported, and no clone a single base away is much larger than it.

RNA was extracted with the RNeasy kit and 0.5 to 1 ug was reverse transcribed using random hexamers. The immunoSEQ multiplex PCR assay, covering 54 Vbeta and 13 Jbeta segments, was used to amplify TCR beta CDR3 regions. PCR amplification bias was corrected using a synthetic template baseline for primer optimization and computational correction. The original methods were these. Reads were assigned to V, D and J genes according to IMGT and analyzed in immunoSEQ Analyzer, with only productive sequences retained. To calculate clonality, Shannon entropy was normalized by log2 of the number of productive unique sequences and then subtracted from one. Public and private clones were assessed among the 100 most prevalent clones of each patient and control. Clones were defined as Susac-specific if absent from the healthy and MS cohorts, from around 1,000 published viral clones and from other ImmuneACCESS disease sequences. TCRdb reran the public reads through fastp at Q25 and MiXCR, keeping productive beta chains. Merged by CDR3 protein, the rows form single entries marked with the most common genes and DNA. The V and J calls come from TCRdb's annotation, not from the publication. The table for this sample lists about 200,000 distinct CDR3 sequences; roughly 94% of them were counted only once. The ten biggest clones cover about 0.08% of the sample.

The TCR comes from a human donor with multiple sclerosis. The sample comprised CD4+ T cells from PBMCs. The chain is assembled from TRBV30 and TRBJ1-2, with TRBD1 as a weak D call on 5 bases. The DNA sequence is TGTGCCTGGATAGGGCAGGGAGGCTACACCTTC. Its coded protein is CAWIGQGGYTF.